One sample yielded the 14 T cell receptor beta chains listed below, sequenced in a study of early T cells in non-severe SARS-CoV-2 infection. TCRdb ran MiXCR on the 5' RACE reads and lists one entry per CDR3 protein. The repertoire includes about 76,000 distinct CDR3 sequences, over 9% of them detected once, and approximately 4.5% sits in the top ten. The sample comprised whole blood. These receptors all stem from an adult who was a healthcare worker with PCR-confirmed SARS-CoV-2 infection or an uninfected control (not recorded which).

The chain is built from TRBV6-5 and TRBJ1-2, with D possibly matching TRBD1 (5 bases). This CDR3 has 15 residues. Germline-derived CDR1 and CDR2 are MNHEY and SVGAGI. Trimming stripped 6 bases from V and 4 bases from J, with 18 bases between. The CDR3 region is CASSPPTDRGYGYTF. Here the CDR3 DNA reads TGTGCCAGCAGCCCCCCAACAGATAGGGGCTATGGCTACACCTTC.

The V call is TRBV11-2, the J call TRBJ2-2, with a tentative D call TRBD2 (6 bases). V was shortened by 4 bases and J by 0 bases, with 15 bases between the two germline ends. This CDR3 spans 17 amino acids. CDR1 is SGHAT, CDR2 FQNNGV, per germline. The CDR3 here is CASSSGRGFSNTGELFF. The CDR3 coding sequence is TGTGCCAGCAGCTCAGGGCGGGGCTTCTCGAACACCGGGGAGCTGTTTTTT.

This clonotype was seen a handful of times. V is TRBV11-2 and J is TRBJ2-5; 9 bases are a match to TRBD2. The germline V gene encodes CDR1 SGHAT and CDR2 FQNNGV. The CDR3 loop spans 15 amino acids. V was clipped by 3 bases and J by 5 bases; unmatched bases: 7. CDR3 protein: CASSFSGGRGETQYF. The CDR3, as DNA: TGTGCCAGCAGCTTTAGCGGGGGCCGGGGGGAGACCCAGTACTTC.

The table lists this clonotype with a few counts. The chain links TRBV27 to TRBJ2-1; D is uncertain. CDR3 size: 17 residues. Trimming stripped 2 bases from V and 0 bases from J, with 14 bases between. Germline CDR1 and CDR2: MNHEY and SMNVEV (reference sequence). The CDR3 reads CASSLLPSPHSYNEQFF. The CDR3, as DNA: TGTGCCAGCAGTTTACTCCCTTCGCCTCACTCCTACAATGAGCAGTTCTTC.

The chain couples TRBV6-6 to TRBJ1-2; D call uncertain. CDR3 length: 13 residues. V lost 8 bases and J lost 4, with 14 bases in between. The germline gives CDR1 MNHNY, CDR2 SVGAGI (reference sequence). The CDR3 nucleotides are TGTGCCAGCTCCCCCGACGGGCTCTATGGCTACACCTTC. Amino acids: CASSPDGLYGYTF.

This chain connects TRBV20-1 to TRBJ2-7, with 7 bases fitting TRBD2. Trimming cost V 2 bases and J 3 bases; bases outside gene matches: 13. Germline loops: CDR1 DFQATT, CDR2 SNEGSKA (reference sequence). There are 16 residues in the CDR3. CDR3 sequence (DNA): TGCAGTGCTAGAAGGGGAGGGTTACAGATAGTCTACGAGCAGTACTTC. Protein sequence: CSARRGGLQIVYEQYF.

The rearrangement uses TRBV7-3 and TRBJ2-7, with D unresolved. V was pared by 2 bases and J by 3 bases, with 8 bases between. The germline gives CDR1 SGHTA, CDR2 FQGTGA. There are 13 residues in the CDR3. The CDR3 nucleotides read TGTGCCAGCAGCTTACGACACAACTACGAGCAGTACTTC. It is translated as CASSLRHNYEQYF.

This clonotype was counted ten times or more. J is TRBJ2-7 and V is TRBV27; D perhaps matches TRBD1 (5 bases). Trimming stripped 8 bases from V and 2 bases from J, with 13 bases between. Germline assignment: CDR1 MNHEY and CDR2 SMNVEV (reference sequence). CDR3 length equals 13 residues. CDR3 protein: CASGAGLTYEQYF. The CDR3 coding sequence is TGTGCCAGCGGGGCTGGGTTAACCTACGAGCAGTACTTC.

V and J are TRBV29-1 and TRBJ1-2; D possibly corresponds to TRBD1 (5 bases). Germline V gives CDR1 SQVTM, CDR2 ANQGSEA. The CDR3 consists of 13 residues. Trimming stripped 5 bases from V and 4 bases from J, with 14 bases between. The CDR3 DNA reads as TGCAGCGTTTCCCCCCTTGGGGGCTATGGCTACACCTTC. Its protein product is CSVSPLGGYGYTF.

This clonotype came up many times. The J gene is TRBJ2-7, the V gene TRBV20-1; D is uncertain. Per germline, CDR1 DFQATT and CDR2 SNEGSKA (reference sequence). The CDR3 runs to 13 residues. V was clipped by 0 bases and J by 8 bases, with 14 bases between them. The CDR3 DNA sequence: TGCAGTGCTAGAGAAAGGGATGTTGGAAAGCAGTACTTC. As protein: CSARERDVGKQYF.

The J gene is TRBJ1-6, the V gene TRBV6-2 or TRBV6-3; D gene ambiguous. The CDR3 is 12 residues long. CDR1 and CDR2 (germline): MNHEY, SVGEGT. V gave up 6 bases and J gave up 14 bases, with 14 bases separating them. CDR3 protein: CASRLADSSLHF. CDR3 bases: TGTGCCAGCAGACTAGCGGACTCATCCCTCCACTTT.

A remark on this clonotype: One end of the junction fails to match germline, which may point to a read error. The rearrangement uses TRBV14 and TRBJ1-1; D is undetermined. Per the germline V gene, CDR1 is SGHDN and CDR2 is FVKESK. The CDR3 runs to 14 residues. CDR3 loop: CASSQATYATEVFF. In nucleotides, the CDR3 is TGTGCCAGCAGCCAAGCGACGTATGCCACTGAAGTTTTCTTT.

The rearrangement uses TRBV7-3 and TRBJ1-2; a weak D match, TRBD1 (5 bases). V was clipped by 5 bases and J by 2 bases, with 9 bases between them. In germline, CDR1 is SGHTA, CDR2 FQGTGA. This CDR3 has 13 amino acids. CDR3 nucleotide sequence: TGTGCCAGCAGCCCGGACAAGAACTATGGCTACACCTTC. Its protein product is CASSPDKNYGYTF.

This clonotype was seen repeatedly, ten times or more. The genes are TRBV6-2 or TRBV6-3 and TRBJ2-2; tentatively, D is TRBD1 (6 bases). Germline values: CDR1 MNHEY, CDR2 SVGEGT. Trimming shortened V by 7 bases and J by 2 bases, and 20 bases separated the two germline ends. This CDR3 is built from 17 residues. The DNA of the CDR3 is TGTGCCAGCAAGACGCTGAGGGGACACCGAAACACCGGGGAGCTGTTTTTT. Its protein is CASKTLRGHRNTGELFF.